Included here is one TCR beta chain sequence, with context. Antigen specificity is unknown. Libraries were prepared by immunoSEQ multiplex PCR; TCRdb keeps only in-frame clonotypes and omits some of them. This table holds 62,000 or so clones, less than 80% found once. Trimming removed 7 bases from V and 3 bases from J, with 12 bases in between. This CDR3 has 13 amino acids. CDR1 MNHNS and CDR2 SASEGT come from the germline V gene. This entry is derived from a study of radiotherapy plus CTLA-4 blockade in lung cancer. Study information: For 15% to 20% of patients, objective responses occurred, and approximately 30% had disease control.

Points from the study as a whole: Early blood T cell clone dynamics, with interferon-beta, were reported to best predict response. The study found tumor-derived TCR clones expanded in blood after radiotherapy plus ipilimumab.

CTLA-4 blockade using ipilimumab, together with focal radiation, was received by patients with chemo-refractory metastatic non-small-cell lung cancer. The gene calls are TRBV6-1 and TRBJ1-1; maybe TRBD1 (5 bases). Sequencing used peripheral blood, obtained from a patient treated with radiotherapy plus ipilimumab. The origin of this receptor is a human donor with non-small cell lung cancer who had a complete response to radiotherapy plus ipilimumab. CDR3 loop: CASIGVSDTEAFF. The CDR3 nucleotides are TGTGCCAGCATAGGGGTTTCGGACACTGAAGCTTTCTTT.